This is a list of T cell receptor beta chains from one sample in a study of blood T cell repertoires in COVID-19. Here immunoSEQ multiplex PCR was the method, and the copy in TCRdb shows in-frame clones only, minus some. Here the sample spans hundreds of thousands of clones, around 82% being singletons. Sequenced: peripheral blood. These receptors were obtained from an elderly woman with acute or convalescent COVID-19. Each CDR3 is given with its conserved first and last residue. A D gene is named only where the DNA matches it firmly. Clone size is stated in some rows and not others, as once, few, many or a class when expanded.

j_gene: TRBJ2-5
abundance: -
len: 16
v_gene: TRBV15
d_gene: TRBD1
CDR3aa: CATSSPGTGGLETQYF
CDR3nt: TGTGCCACCAGCAGTCCCGGGACAGGGGGCTTAGAGACCCAGTACTTC

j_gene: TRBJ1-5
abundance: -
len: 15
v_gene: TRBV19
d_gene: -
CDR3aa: CASSSRPRAGQPQHF
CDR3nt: TGTGCCAGTAGTAGCAGGCCGCGGGCCGGACAGCCCCAGCATTTT

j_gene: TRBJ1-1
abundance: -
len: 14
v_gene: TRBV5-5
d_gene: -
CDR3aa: CASSLYEGNTEAFF
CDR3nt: TGTGCCAGCAGCTTGTACGAGGGGAACACTGAAGCTTTCTTT

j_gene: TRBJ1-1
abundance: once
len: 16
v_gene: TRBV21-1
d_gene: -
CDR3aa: CASSKGTGAGTTEAFF
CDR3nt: TGTGCCAGCAGCAAGGGGACAGGGGCCGGTACCACTGAAGCTTTCTTT

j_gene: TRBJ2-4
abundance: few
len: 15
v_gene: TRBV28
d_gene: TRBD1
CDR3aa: CASSSGQGRKNIQYF
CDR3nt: TGTGCCAGCAGTTCGGGACAGGGGAGGAAAAACATTCAGTACTTC

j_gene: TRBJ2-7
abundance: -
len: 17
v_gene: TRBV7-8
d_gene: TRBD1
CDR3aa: CASSFKAGTGGSYEQYF
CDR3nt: TGTGCCAGCAGCTTTAAGGCCGGGACAGGGGGTTCCTACGAGCAGTACTTC

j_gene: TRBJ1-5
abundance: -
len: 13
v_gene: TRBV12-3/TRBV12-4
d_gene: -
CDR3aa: CASSYRVDQPQHF
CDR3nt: TGTGCCAGCAGTTACAGGGTCGATCAGCCCCAGCATTTT

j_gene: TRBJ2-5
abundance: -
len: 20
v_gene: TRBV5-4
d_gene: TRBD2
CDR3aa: CASSPRTSGGPTAPIETQYF
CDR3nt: TGTGCCAGCAGCCCCAGAACTAGCGGGGGGCCCACGGCACCAATAGAGACCCAGTACTTC

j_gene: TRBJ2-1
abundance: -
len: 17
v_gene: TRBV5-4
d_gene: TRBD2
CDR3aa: CASSLGLGLESYNEQFF
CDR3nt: TGTGCCAGCAGCTTGGGTTTGGGACTAGAATCCTACAATGAGCAGTTCTTC

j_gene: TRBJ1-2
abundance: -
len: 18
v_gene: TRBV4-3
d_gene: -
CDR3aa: CASSQEIRDSYGNYGYTF
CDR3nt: TGCGCCAGCAGCCAAGAAATCAGGGATAGCTATGGTAACTATGGCTACACCTTC

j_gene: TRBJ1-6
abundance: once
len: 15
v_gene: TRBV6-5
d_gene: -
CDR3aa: CASRDTGLQNSPLHF
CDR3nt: TGTGCCAGCAGGGATACAGGGTTGCAGAATTCACCCCTCCACTTT

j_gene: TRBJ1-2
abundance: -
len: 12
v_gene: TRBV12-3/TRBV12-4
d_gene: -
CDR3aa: CASSHGLSGYTF
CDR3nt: TGTGCCAGCAGTCATGGACTATCTGGCTACACCTTC

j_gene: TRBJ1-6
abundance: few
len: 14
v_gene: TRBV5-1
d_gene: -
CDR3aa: CASNQEGGNSPLHF
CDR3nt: TGCGCCAGCAACCAAGAAGGGGGTAATTCACCCCTCCACTTT

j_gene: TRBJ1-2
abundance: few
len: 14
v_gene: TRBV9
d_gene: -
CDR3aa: CASSSGGTNYGYTF
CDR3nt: TGTGCCAGCAGTTCCGGGGGGACTAACTATGGCTACACCTTC

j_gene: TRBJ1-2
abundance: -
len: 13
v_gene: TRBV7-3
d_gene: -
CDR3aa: CASSLRAGRGYTF
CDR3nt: TGTGCCAGCAGCTTAAGAGCAGGGCGAGGCTACACCTTC

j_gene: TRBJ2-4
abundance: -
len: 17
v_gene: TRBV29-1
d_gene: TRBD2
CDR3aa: CSVSAPSGGLAKNIQYF
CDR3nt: TGCAGCGTTTCAGCTCCTAGCGGGGGGCTAGCCAAAAACATTCAGTACTTC

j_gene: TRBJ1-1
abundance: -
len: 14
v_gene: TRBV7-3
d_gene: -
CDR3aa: CASSNQRESTEAFF
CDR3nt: TGTGCCAGCAGCAACCAGCGAGAGTCCACTGAAGCTTTCTTT

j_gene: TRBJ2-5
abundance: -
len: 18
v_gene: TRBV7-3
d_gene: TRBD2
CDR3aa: CASSGGTSGDTNQETQYF
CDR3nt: TGTGCCAGCAGCGGCGGGACTAGCGGGGACACTAACCAAGAGACCCAGTACTTC

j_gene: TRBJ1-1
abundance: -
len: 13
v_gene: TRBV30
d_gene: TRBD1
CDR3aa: CAWSLDRGTEAFF
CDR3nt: TGTGCCTGGAGTTTGGACAGGGGCACTGAAGCTTTCTTT

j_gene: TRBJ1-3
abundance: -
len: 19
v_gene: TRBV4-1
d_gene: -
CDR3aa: CASSQAPGGDPSRRNTIYF
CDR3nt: TGCGCCAGCAGCCAAGCCCCTGGGGGGGATCCTTCTCGCCGAAACACCATATATTTT

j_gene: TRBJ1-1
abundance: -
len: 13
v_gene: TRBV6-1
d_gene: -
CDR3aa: CATRGGGVYEAFF
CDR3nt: TGTGCCACCCGAGGTGGCGGGGTTTATGAAGCTTTCTTT

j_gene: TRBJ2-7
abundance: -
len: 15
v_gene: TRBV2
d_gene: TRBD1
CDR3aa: CASRRDRGTSYEQYF
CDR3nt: TGTGCCAGCAGGCGGGACAGGGGGACCTCCTACGAGCAGTACTTC

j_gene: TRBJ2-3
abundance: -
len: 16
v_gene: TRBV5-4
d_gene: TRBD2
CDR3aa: CASSTPGTGGTDTQYF
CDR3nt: TGTGCCAGCAGCACCCCCGGGACGGGGGGAACAGATACGCAGTATTTT

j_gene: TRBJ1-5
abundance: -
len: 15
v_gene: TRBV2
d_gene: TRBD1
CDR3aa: CASSDRALSNQPQHF
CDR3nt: TGTGCCAGCAGCGACAGGGCCTTAAGCAATCAGCCCCAGCATTTT

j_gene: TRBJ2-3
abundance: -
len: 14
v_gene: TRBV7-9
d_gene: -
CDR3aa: CASSRDSSTDTQYF
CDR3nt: TGTGCCAGCAGCCGTGACAGCAGCACAGATACGCAGTATTTT

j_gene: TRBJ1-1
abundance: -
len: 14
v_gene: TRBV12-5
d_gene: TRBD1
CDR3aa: CASGTGGRNTEAFF
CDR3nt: TGTGCTAGTGGAACAGGGGGACGAAACACTGAAGCTTTCTTT

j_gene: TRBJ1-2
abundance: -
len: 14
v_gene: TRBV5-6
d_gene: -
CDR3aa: CASSLNSRAYGYTF
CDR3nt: TGTGCCAGCAGCTTAAATTCGAGGGCGTATGGCTACACCTTC

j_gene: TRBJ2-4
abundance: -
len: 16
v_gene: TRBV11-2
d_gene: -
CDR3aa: CASSLDWPLAKNIQYF
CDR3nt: TGTGCCAGCAGCTTAGACTGGCCGTTAGCCAAAAACATTCAGTACTTC

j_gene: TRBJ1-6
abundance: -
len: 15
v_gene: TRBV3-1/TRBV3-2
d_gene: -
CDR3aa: CASSQVGGYDSPLHF
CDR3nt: TGTGCCAGCAGCCAAGTCGGGGGGTATGATTCACCCCTCCACTTT

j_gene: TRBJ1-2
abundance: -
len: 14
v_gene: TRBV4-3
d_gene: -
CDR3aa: CASSQELAGYGYTF
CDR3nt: TGCGCCAGCAGCCAAGAATTGGCAGGCTATGGCTACACCTTC